These 12 T cell receptor beta chains were sequenced from one sample in a study of T cell repertoires in cytomegalovirus infection. Antigens of these TCRs are unknown. TCRdb used MiXCR to reprocess the reads, holding one entry per CDR3 protein. The table has hundreds of thousands of distinct CDR3 sequences, roughly 34% seen once. The source material was cultured PBMCs, sampled from culture after CMV antigen stimulation. All receptors come from a human donor in good health (CMV status not recorded). Some clones in this sample may be carry-over from other donors' samples.

The chain recombines TRBV4-3 with TRBJ2-5, with 7 bases that match TRBD2. After removal of 0 bases from V and 4 bases from J, the junction contained 8 bases not matched to a gene. Germline lookup yields CDR1 LGHNA and CDR2 YSLEER. CDR3 size: 16 residues. CDR3 DNA: TGCGCCAGCAGCCAAGAGTGGCGGGAGTTTGGAGAGACCCAGTACTTC. This codes for CASSQEWREFGETQYF.

The chain carries TRBV12-3 or TRBV12-4 and TRBJ1-1, with no clear D. V was pared by 6 bases and J by 2 bases, with 13 bases between. This CDR3 contains 14 residues. The CDR3 sequence is CASREVRVNTEAFF. CDR3 DNA sequence: TGTGCCAGCAGGGAGGTGAGGGTTAACACTGAAGCTTTCTTT.

The chain recombines TRBV7-9 with TRBJ2-2; 11 bases agree with TRBD1. The V segment lost 7 bases and the J segment 4 bases; nucleotides outside the gene matches: 5. Germline CDR1 and CDR2: SEHNR and FQNEAQ (reference sequence). CDR3 size: 15 residues. Written as DNA, the CDR3 is TGTGCCAGCAATCCGGACAGGGGGCTCACCGGGGAGCTGTTTTTT. It yields the protein CASNPDRGLTGELFF.

This chain connects TRBV6-1 to TRBJ2-7, with D perhaps matching TRBD1 (5 bases). This CDR3 region has 13 residues. Germline CDR1 and CDR2: MNHNS and SASEGT. Trimming left V 1 base short and J 3 bases short, with 7 bases between. CDR3 DNA sequence: TGTGCCAGCAGTGAAGGGGGCAACTACGAGCAGTACGTC. It encodes CASSEGGNYEQYV.

The chain recombines TRBV7-6 with TRBJ1-3; TRBD1 is a possible D gene (6 bases). This CDR3 comprises 14 residues. Per the germline V gene, CDR1 is SGHVS and CDR2 is FNYEAQ. The V and J ends lost 5 bases and 8 bases respectively, with 16 bases between them. CDR3 residues: CASSPKEGDYTIYF. DNA of the CDR3: TGTGCCAGCAGCCCGAAGGAGGGGGACTACACCATATATTTT.

V gene TRBV27 combines with J gene TRBJ2-1; D tentatively reads TRBD1 or TRBD2 (5 bases each). Germline-derived CDR1 and CDR2 are MNHEY and SMNVEV (reference sequence). This CDR3 region has 18 residues. Between the trimmed V and J ends, which lost 5 bases and 3 bases, there was a span of 23 bases. CDR3 amino acids: CASSAPALRGGGYNEQFF. The CDR3 DNA is TGTGCCAGCAGTGCCCCCGCGTTGAGGGGTGGTGGCTACAATGAGCAGTTCTTC.

The chain carries TRBV12-3 or TRBV12-4 and TRBJ2-1; the match to TRBD1 covers 8 bases. V shed 6 bases and J 4 bases; nucleotides not matched to a gene: 8. The CDR3 is 15 amino acids. Here the CDR3 reads CASSQQQGGYNEQFF. CDR3 coding DNA: TGTGCCAGCAGCCAACAACAGGGGGGATACAATGAGCAGTTCTTC.

J is TRBJ2-5 and V is TRBV7-9; possibly TRBD2 for D (5 bases). Germline CDR1 SEHNR, CDR2 FQNEAQ (reference sequence). V lost 6 bases, J lost 2 bases, and 10 bases lay in between. The CDR3 is 13 amino acids. The CDR3 sequence: CASRPPGQETQYF. CDR3 nucleotides: TGTGCCAGCAGGCCCCCGGGGCAAGAGACCCAGTACTTC.

The rearrangement links TRBV7-2 to TRBJ1-3, with D possibly matching TRBD1 (6 bases). This CDR3 spans 15 amino acids. The V and J ends lost 4 bases and 0 bases respectively, with 10 bases between them. CDR1 SGHTA and CDR2 FQGNSA come from the germline V gene. The CDR3 DNA is TGTGCCAGCAGCTCGGACAGCCTCTCTGGAAACACCATATATTTT. It specifies CASSSDSLSGNTIYF.

Only a few counts were recorded for this clonotype. V and J are TRBV5-4 and TRBJ2-1; 7 bases agree with TRBD2. This CDR3 is 16 amino acids long. Germline V gives CDR1 SGHNT, CDR2 YYREEE (reference sequence). The V and J ends lost 3 bases and 2 bases, in that order; junction bases with no gene match: 8. The CDR3 sequence is CASSSSRTSAYNEQFF. Here the CDR3 DNA reads TGTGCCAGCAGCTCATCTCGGACTAGTGCCTACAATGAGCAGTTCTTC.

This clonotype was counted between two and nine times. The chain has TRBV24-1 and TRBJ2-3, with 9 bases fitting TRBD1. Germline trimming cut 4 bases from V and 4 bases from J; bases unmatched to any gene: 5. CDR3 length: 15 residues. Germline CDR1 and CDR2: KGHDR and SFDVKD. CDR3 residues: CATSEGDRVADTQYF. The CDR3 DNA is TGTGCCACCAGTGAAGGGGACAGGGTTGCAGATACGCAGTATTTT.

This rearrangement joins TRBV5-1 to TRBJ2-3; D is possibly TRBD1 (6 bases). Germline CDR1 reads SGHRS; CDR2 reads YFSETQ. The CDR3 spans 16 residues. Trimming removed 5 bases from V and 0 bases from J, with 16 bases in between. The CDR3 DNA is TGCGCCAGCAGTACCCAAGGGGGTCCCAGCACAGATACGCAGTATTTT. This sequence encodes CASSTQGGPSTDTQYF.